The 13 T cell receptor beta chains in this list originate from one sample, sequenced in a study of blood T cell repertoires in COVID-19. The data were produced by immunoSEQ multiplex PCR, yet TCRdb's version contains in-frame clones alone and is incomplete. The table records more than 100,000 clones, around 86% of them present only once. Material: peripheral blood. These receptors all stem from a man in his fifties with active COVID-19.

This sequence joins TRBV9 and TRBJ1-1; no definite D call. Between the trimmed V and J ends, which lost 0 bases and 4 bases, there was a span of 10 bases. Germline V CDR1 and CDR2: SGDLS, YYNGEE. The CDR3 covers 14 residues. In DNA form, the CDR3 reads TGTGCCAGCAGCGTAGGTCCGGGAGGCACTGAAGCTTTCTTT. Its protein product is CASSVGPGGTEAFF.

The chain couples TRBV10-2 to TRBJ2-5; the D gene is possibly TRBD1 (6 bases). Germline CDR1 reads WSHSY; CDR2 reads SAAADI. V was trimmed by 5 bases and J by 1 base, leaving 14 bases between them. This CDR3 is built from 15 residues. CDR3 DNA: TGCGCCAGCAGTAGTTTACAGGGCCTCCAAGAGACCCAGTACTTC. Translated: CASSSLQGLQETQYF.

The chain employs TRBV15 and TRBJ2-4, with TRBD1 matching 7 bases. Unmatched junction bases numbered 9, after V lost 0 bases and J lost 4 bases. The CDR3 spans 17 residues. Germline V CDR1 and CDR2: LNHNV, YYDKDF (reference sequence). The DNA of the CDR3 is TGTGCCACCAGCAGAGATGGGGCAGGGACAGAAAAAAACATTCAGTACTTC. Its translation: CATSRDGAGTEKNIQYF.

The rearrangement links TRBV4-1 to TRBJ2-3; possible D gene TRBD2, 7 bases. V lost 6 bases, J lost 6 bases, and 25 bases lay in between. The germline gives CDR1 MGHRA, CDR2 YSYEKL. The CDR3 is 17 residues long. The CDR3 reads CASRRASTPGGSDTQYF. The CDR3 DNA reads as TGCGCCAGCAGACGCGCCTCCACACCGGGGGGCTCGGATACGCAGTATTTT.

The chain is built from TRBV3-1 (or the pseudogene TRBV3-2) and TRBJ1-2; maybe TRBD1 (6 bases). CDR1 is LGHDT and CDR2 is YNNKEL in the germline V gene (reference sequence). V lost 7 bases and J lost 4, with 16 bases in between. The length of the CDR3 is 14 residues. The CDR3 bases are TGTGCCAGCAACAGGCCCGGGGGGCGCTATGGCTACACCTTC. This encodes CASNRPGGRYGYTF.

The rearrangement links TRBV4-1 to TRBJ2-3, with 10 positions matching TRBD2. The V and J ends lost 0 bases and 9 bases, in that order; junction bases with no gene match: 12. Germline assignment: CDR1 MGHRA and CDR2 YSYEKL. The CDR3 loop spans 17 amino acids. CDR3 region: CASSQEGSGGAIDTQYF. As DNA, the CDR3 is TGCGCCAGCAGCCAAGAAGGGAGCGGGGGGGCGATCGACACGCAGTATTTT.

The rearrangement joins TRBV15 to TRBJ1-5; unclear D gene. From germline, CDR1 is LNHNV and CDR2 YYDKDF (reference sequence). Trimming left V 0 bases short and J 5 bases short, with 11 bases between. The CDR3 is 15 residues long. The chain's CDR3 is CATSRDSGDYQPQHF. In nucleotides, the CDR3 is TGTGCCACCAGCAGAGATTCCGGGGATTATCAGCCCCAGCATTTT. The whole variable domain, filled in from reference TRBV15 and TRBJ1-5, reads DAMVIQNPRYQVTQFGKPVTLSCSQTLNHNVMYWYQQKSSQAPKLLFHYYDKDFNNEADTPDNFQSRRPNTSFCFLDIRSPGLGDTAMYLCATSRDSGDYQPQHFGDGTRLSIL.

The chain couples TRBV14 to TRBJ1-4; D is possibly TRBD1 (5 bases). The CDR3 has 15 residues. The germline gives CDR1 SGHDN, CDR2 FVKESK. V dropped 0 bases and J dropped 8 bases, with 13 bases sitting between them. CDR3 sequence reads: CASSQDHQGWEKLFF. For the CDR3, the DNA is TGTGCCAGCAGCCAAGATCACCAGGGTTGGGAAAAACTGTTTTTT.

The chain uses TRBV5-1 and TRBJ2-5, with D possibly being TRBD2 (5 bases). Germline V gene lookup returns CDR1 SGHRS and CDR2 YFSETQ. Trimming cost V 4 bases and J 5 bases, with 18 bases left between them. There are 15 residues in the CDR3. The CDR3 DNA sequence: TGCGCCAGCAGCCGTTCACAAACCCCGGGGGAGACCCAGTACTTC. Translation: CASSRSQTPGETQYF. Based on the CDR3 plus reference TRBV5-1 and TRBJ2-5, the full variable domain is KAGVTQTPRYLIKTRGQQVTLSCSPISGHRSVSWYQQTPGQGLQFLFEYFSETQRNKGNFPGRFSGRQFSNSRSEMNVSTLELGDSALYLCASSRSQTPGETQYFGPGTRLLVL.

The chain combines TRBV7-9 with TRBJ1-2, with D maybe TRBD1 (6 bases). Germline CDR1 SEHNR, CDR2 FQNEAQ (reference sequence). This CDR3 spans 14 amino acids. V was shortened by 5 bases and J by 2 bases, with 12 bases between the two germline ends. The CDR3 protein is CASSNPGQNYGYTF. The CDR3 region has the DNA TGTGCCAGCAGCAACCCCGGACAGAACTATGGCTACACCTTC. The full variable domain, completed using reference TRBV7-9 and TRBJ1-2, is DTGVSQNPRHKITKRGQNVTFRCDPISEHNRLYWYRQTLGQGPEFLTYFQNEAQLEKSRLLSDRFSAERPKGSFSTLEIQRTEQGDSAMYLCASSNPGQNYGYTFGSGTRLTVV.

The chain joins TRBV9 to TRBJ2-7, with D possibly matching TRBD1 (6 bases). The CDR3 length is 15 residues. Trimming took 2 bases from V and 2 from J, leaving 14 bases between them. CDR1 and CDR2 from the germline V gene are SGDLS and YYNGEE. CDR3 DNA: TGTGCCAGCAGCGTCTCAGGGGCCCTTGCCTACGAGCAGTACTTC. Encoded protein: CASSVSGALAYEQYF.

The V and J genes are TRBV6-5 and TRBJ1-2; D unresolved. V dropped 1 base and J dropped 0 bases, with 12 bases sitting between them. Germline CDR1 is MNHEY and CDR2 is SVGAGI. This CDR3 contains 16 residues. This chain's CDR3 is CASSYFTHSTNYGYTF. CDR3 nucleotides: TGTGCCAGCAGTTACTTCACGCATAGCACTAACTATGGCTACACCTTC.

This sequence joins TRBV4-1 and TRBJ1-1, with D possibly TRBD1 on 5 matching bases. V shed 0 bases and J shed 4 bases, with 12 bases lying between them. There are 15 residues in the CDR3. CDR1 MGHRA and CDR2 YSYEKL come from the germline V gene. CDR3 protein: CASSQEGQGGTEAFF. Written as DNA, the CDR3 is TGCGCCAGCAGCCAAGAAGGGCAGGGCGGCACTGAAGCTTTCTTT.